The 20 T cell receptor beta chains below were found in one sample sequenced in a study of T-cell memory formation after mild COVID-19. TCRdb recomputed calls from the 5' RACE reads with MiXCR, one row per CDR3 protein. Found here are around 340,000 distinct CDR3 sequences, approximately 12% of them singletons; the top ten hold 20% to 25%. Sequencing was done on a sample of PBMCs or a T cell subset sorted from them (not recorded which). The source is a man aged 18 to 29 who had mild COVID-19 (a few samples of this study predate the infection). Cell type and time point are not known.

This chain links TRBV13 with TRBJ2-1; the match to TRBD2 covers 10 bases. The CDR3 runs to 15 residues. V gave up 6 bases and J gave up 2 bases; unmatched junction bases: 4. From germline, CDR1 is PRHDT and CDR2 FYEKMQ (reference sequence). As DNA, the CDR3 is TGTGCCAGCAGTCTAGCGGGGGTCCCCTACAATGAGCAGTTCTTC. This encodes CASSLAGVPYNEQFF.

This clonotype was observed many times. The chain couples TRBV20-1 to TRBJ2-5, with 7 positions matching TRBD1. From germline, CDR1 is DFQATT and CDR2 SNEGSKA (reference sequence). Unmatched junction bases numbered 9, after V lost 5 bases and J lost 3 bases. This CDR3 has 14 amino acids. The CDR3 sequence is CSASSRGGKETQYF. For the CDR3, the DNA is TGCAGTGCTTCTTCCCGAGGGGGCAAAGAGACCCAGTACTTC.

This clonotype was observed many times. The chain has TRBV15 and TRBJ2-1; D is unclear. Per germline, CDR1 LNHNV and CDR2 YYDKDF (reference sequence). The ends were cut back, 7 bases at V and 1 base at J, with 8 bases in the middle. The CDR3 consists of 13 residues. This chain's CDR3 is CATTGGSYNEQFF. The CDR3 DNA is TGTGCCACCACTGGCGGATCCTACAATGAGCAGTTCTTC. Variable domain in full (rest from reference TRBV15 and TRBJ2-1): DAMVIQNPRYQVTQFGKPVTLSCSQTLNHNVMYWYQQKSSQAPKLLFHYYDKDFNNEADTPDNFQSRRPNTSFCFLDIRSPGLGDTAMYLCATTGGSYNEQFFGPGTRLTVL.

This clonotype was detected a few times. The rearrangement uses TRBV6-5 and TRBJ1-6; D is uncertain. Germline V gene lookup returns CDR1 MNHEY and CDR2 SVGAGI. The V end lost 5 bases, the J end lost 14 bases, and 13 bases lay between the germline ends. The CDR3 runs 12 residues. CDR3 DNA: TGTGCCAGCAGTCAGTCTACAGAGACCCTCCACTTT. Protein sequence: CASSQSTETLHF.

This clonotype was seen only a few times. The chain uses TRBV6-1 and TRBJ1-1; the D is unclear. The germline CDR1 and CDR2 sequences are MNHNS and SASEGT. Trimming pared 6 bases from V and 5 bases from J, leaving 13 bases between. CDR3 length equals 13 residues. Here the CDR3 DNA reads TGTGCCAGCAGGGCGGAACCTCAGACTGAAGCTTTCTTT. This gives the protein CASRAEPQTEAFF.

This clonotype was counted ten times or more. The CDR3 sequence: CASSSDRAETQYF. In DNA form, the CDR3 reads TGTGCCAGCAGCTCCGACAGGGCAGAGACCCAGTACTTC. The gene calls are TRBV7-7 and TRBJ2-5; TRBD1 agrees at 7 bases. V shed 4 bases, J shed 4 bases, and the junction held 3 bases outside the gene matches. The CDR3 length is 13 residues. From germline, CDR1 is SSHAT and CDR2 FNYEAQ (reference sequence).

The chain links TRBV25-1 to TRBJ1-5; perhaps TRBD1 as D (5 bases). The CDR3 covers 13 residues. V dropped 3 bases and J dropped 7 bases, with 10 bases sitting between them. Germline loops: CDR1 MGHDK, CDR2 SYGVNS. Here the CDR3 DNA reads TGTGCCAGCAGTGAGAGGGGCGGCCAGCCCCAGCATTTT. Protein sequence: CASSERGGQPQHF. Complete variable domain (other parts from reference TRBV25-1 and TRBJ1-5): EADIYQTPRYLVIGTGKKITLECSQTMGHDKMYWYQQDPGMELHLIHYSYGVNSTEKGDLSSESTVSRIRTEHFPLTLESARPSHTSQYLCASSERGGQPQHFGDGTRLSIL.

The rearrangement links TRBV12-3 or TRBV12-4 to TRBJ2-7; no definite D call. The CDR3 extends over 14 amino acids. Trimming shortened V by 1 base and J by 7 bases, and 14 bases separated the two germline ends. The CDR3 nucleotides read TGTGCCAGCAGTTTAGACGGACCATCGTGGGAGCAGTACTTC. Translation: CASSLDGPSWEQYF.

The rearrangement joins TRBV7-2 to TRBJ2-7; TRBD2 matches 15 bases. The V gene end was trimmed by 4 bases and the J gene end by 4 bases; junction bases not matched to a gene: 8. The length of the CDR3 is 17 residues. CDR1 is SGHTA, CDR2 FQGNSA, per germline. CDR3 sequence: CASSSTGLAGGQYEQYF. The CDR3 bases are TGTGCCAGCAGCTCCACCGGACTAGCGGGGGGGCAGTACGAGCAGTACTTC. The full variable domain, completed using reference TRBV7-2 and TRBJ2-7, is GAGVSQSPSNKVTEKGKDVELRCDPISGHTALYWYRQSLGQGLEFLIYFQGNSAPDKSGLPSDRFSAERTGGSVSTLTIQRTQQEDSAVYLCASSSTGLAGGQYEQYFGPGTRLTVT.

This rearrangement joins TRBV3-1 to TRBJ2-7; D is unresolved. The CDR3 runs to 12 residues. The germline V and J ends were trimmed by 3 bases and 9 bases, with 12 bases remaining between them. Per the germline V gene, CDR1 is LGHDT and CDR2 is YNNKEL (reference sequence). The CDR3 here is CASSQRIGMQYF. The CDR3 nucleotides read TGTGCCAGCAGCCAGAGGATCGGTATGCAGTACTTC.

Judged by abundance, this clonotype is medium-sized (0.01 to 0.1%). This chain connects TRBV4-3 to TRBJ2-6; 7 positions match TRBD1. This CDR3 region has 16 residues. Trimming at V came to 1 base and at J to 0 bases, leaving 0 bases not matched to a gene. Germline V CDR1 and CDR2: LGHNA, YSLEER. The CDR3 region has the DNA TGCGCCAGCAGCCAAGCAGGGGGCTCTGGGGCCAACGTCCTGACTTTC. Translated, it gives CASSQAGGSGANVLTF.

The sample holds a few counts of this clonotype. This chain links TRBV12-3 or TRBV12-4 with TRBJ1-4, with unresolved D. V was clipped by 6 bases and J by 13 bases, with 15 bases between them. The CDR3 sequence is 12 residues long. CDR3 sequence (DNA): TGTGCCAGCAGCCGAACCGGGAGATCACTGTTTTTT. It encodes CASSRTGRSLFF.

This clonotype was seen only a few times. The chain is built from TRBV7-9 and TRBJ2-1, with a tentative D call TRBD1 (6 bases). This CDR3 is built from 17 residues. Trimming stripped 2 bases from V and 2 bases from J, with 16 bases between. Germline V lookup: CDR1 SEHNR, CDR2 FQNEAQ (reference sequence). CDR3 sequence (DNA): TGTGCCAGCAGCTTACTGGGACACCTGGCCCCCTACAATGAGCAGTTCTTC. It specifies CASSLLGHLAPYNEQFF.

For the CDR3, the DNA is TGTGCCAGCAGTCCGATCTATGGTGGGGGGGCTTACGAGCAGTACTTC. Translation gives CASSPIYGGGAYEQYF. V is TRBV12-3 or TRBV12-4 and J is TRBJ2-7; perhaps TRBD2 as D (7 bases). The V end lost 5 bases, the J end lost 4 bases, and 21 bases lay between the germline ends. This CDR3 spans 16 amino acids.

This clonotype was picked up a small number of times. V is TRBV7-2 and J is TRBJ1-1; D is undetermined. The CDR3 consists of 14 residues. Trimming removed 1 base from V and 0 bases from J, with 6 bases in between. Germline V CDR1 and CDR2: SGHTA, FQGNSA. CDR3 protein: CASSLVVLNTEAFF. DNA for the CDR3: TGTGCCAGCAGCTTAGTAGTGCTGAACACTGAAGCTTTCTTT.

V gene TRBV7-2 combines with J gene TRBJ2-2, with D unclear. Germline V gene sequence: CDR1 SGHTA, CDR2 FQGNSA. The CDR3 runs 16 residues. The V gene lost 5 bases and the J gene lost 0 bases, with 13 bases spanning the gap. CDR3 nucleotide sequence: TGTGCCAGCAGCCCTAAGGCGGATCCGAACACCGGGGAGCTGTTTTTT. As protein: CASSPKADPNTGELFF.

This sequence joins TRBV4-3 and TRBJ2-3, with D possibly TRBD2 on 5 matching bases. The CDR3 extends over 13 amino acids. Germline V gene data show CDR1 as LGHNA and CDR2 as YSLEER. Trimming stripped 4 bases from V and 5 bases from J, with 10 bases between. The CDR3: CASSLGRGDTQYF. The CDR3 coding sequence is TGCGCCAGCAGCCTGGGTCGGGGAGATACGCAGTATTTT.

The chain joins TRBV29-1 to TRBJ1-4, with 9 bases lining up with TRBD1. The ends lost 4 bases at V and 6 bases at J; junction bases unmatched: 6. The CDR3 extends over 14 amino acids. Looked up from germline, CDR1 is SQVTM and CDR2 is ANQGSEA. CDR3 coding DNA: TGCAGCGTTGGGACGGGACAGGGCGATGAAAAACTGTTTTTT. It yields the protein CSVGTGQGDEKLFF.

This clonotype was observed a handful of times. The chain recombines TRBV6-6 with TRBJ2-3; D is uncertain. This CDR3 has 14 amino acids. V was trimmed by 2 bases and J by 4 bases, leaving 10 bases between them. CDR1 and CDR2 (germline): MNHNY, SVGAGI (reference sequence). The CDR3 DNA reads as TGTGCCAGCAGTTACACGCAGTTTGCAGATACGCAGTATTTT. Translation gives CASSYTQFADTQYF.

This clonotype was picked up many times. The CDR3 region has the DNA TGCGCCAGCAGCCCAGCTGGGCAGGGGGGTTACAATGAGCAGTTCTTC. Its translation is CASSPAGQGGYNEQFF. The J gene is TRBJ2-1, the V gene TRBV5-1; possible D gene TRBD1, 7 bases. V lost 4 bases and J lost 4, with 18 bases in between. In germline, CDR1 is SGHRS, CDR2 YFSETQ. The CDR3 runs 16 residues.